This TCR beta chain was captured in a study of T cells in Graves' hyperthyroidism and ophthalmopathy (dated by TCRdb to about 2019). The study in broad terms: Peripheral blood was sampled at the time of initial diagnosis, prior to any treatment. Once sampling was done, hyperthyroidism patients were given methimazole at a starting dose of 30 mg daily, whereas ophthalmopathy patients were given high-dose intravenous methylprednisolone. According to the paper, TCR Vbeta CDR3 sequencing was carried out on approximately 140 peripheral blood samples, which came from under 50 ophthalmopathy, some 73 hyperthyroidism and 17 progressor patients. A discovery cohort of about a hundred patients, about 43 with Graves' ophthalmopathy and approximately 57 with stable Graves' hyperthyroidism, was used to find distinguishing TCR V-J signatures. Whether ophthalmopathy could be predicted prospectively was tested in an independent validation cohort made up of approximately 19 hyperthyroidism patients plus 17 patients who later progressed to ophthalmopathy. For training and testing, the 110 or so patients in the discovery cohort were randomly divided in a 7:3 ratio. The study also compared thyroid tissue and blood T-cell repertoires from 6 or 7 Graves' hyperthyroidism patients. Broad study findings and their caveats: In cross-validation, a model built on a 13 V-J signature told ophthalmopathy apart from stable hyperthyroidism with 87.88% sensitivity and about 81% specificity, and in testing the same model reached 80%/75%. Blood samples also contained most of the expanded thyroid clonotypes (frequency above 0.001), which suggests that blood repertoires may reflect thyroid immune responses. No statistical method was used to set the sample size in advance, and investigators knew the group allocation. In validation, the model predicted progression to ophthalmopathy with approximately 71% sensitivity and less than 75% specificity, a median of around six months before onset.

Ophthalmopathy patients had moderately to severely active disease, with a Clinical Activity Score of 3 or more, a NOSPECS grade of 4 or more, and a disease duration of less than 3 months. Any patient with an uncontrolled infection, another autoimmune disease, pregnancy or lactation was excluded. Diagnoses were based on clinical symptoms, serum thyroxine and TRAb, thyroid ultrasound and orbital computed tomography. PBMCs were isolated from 7.5 to 10 ml of fresh peripheral blood by Ficoll-Paque density gradient centrifugation. Total RNA was extracted with Trizol reagent, and quality was checked on an Agilent 2100 Bioanalyzer. The TCR beta CDR3 regions were amplified from the RNA transcripts. The first round of RT-PCR for the TCR CDR3 was performed with the HTBI primer set and the Qiagen OneStep RT-PCR kit. Libraries were constructed in a second round of multiplex PCR, after which size selection and purification were carried out. Libraries were sequenced paired-end with 100 bp reads on an Illumina HiSeq2000. In the original analysis: Raw data were processed with SOAPnuke, discarding reads with adapters, uncalled bases, mean Phred below 15, or no exact constant-primer or identifier match. COPE v1.2.5 was used to merge high-quality paired reads, and clonotypes were defined as unique nucleotide sequences. MiTCR v1.1 was used to align the clonotypes against IMGT TRBV, TRBD and TRBJ reference segments. The analysis was restricted to V-J combinations with a frequency above 0.0001, which together covered 98% to 99.2% of the repertoires. A TCS score was defined as the ratio between F50 (clonal expansion) and ExV (chaos), using BLOSUM62-based TCRdist between CDR3 peptides within each V-J. Welch's t-statistics and random forest reduced around 550 V-J features to 13, which were used in a naive Bayes classifier (R e1071). TCRdb itself trimmed the public reads at Q25 with fastp, ran MiXCR and retained productive beta chains. A single entry per CDR3 protein holds the most common genes and DNA from its merged rows. Clone size and V and J calls follow TCRdb, not the original study. The sample has about 600,000 distinct CDR3 sequences on record, approximately 14% of them singletons. The top ten hold roughly 7.1% of the sample.

Trimming accounts for 5 bases at V and 7 bases at J, while the number of junction bases matched to no gene is 14. As encoded in the germline V gene, CDR1 is SGHRS while CDR2 is YFSETQ. From its cysteine to its phenylalanine, the CDR3 spans 15 amino acids. The CDR3 DNA has 45 bases and is translated from base 1. In this sample, this clonotype turned up many times. Its target antigen remains unknown. Within one base of it there is no much larger clone, and no base qualities were kept. This TCR was recovered from a woman aged 18-35 years with Graves' ophthalmopathy. Sequencing input: blood. This chain is built from TRBV5-1 and TRBJ1-1, with 7 junctional bases fitting TRBD1. The sequenced DNA is TGCGCCAGCAGTCGGGAATTAGGACAGGCTAATGAAGCTTTCTTT. This yields the protein CASSRELGQANEAFF.